This T cell receptor beta chain was captured in a study of T cell repertoires in cytomegalovirus infection (dated by TCRdb to the late 2010s). Background for the entire study: Recently identified HLA-C-restricted CMV epitopes, whose presentation resists viral immunomodulation, were targeted by peptide stimulations together with well-studied HLA-B-restricted epitopes. Because public TCR beta signatures pointed to carriage of CMV infection together with the matching HLA type, the HLA type of each donor mattered for the analysis.

Broad study findings and their caveats: In both this cohort and an independent roughly 400-donor cohort, the cumulative frequency of public TCR beta family members distinguished carriers of CMV infection plus the relevant HLA type. The ex vivo response was dominated by HLA-C-restricted CMV-specific TCR beta clonotypes, which also provided the single most frequent clonotype in two of eight donors.

Reads for this sample came from an Illumina HiSeq 1500. TCRdb reanalyzed the raw reads on its own, using fastp at Q25 for trimming and MiXCR for clone calling, and kept in-frame beta chains. A single entry per CDR3 protein holds the most common genes and DNA from its merged rows. Within this sample are about 340,000 distinct CDR3 sequences, with 25% to 30% of them counted one time only. The top ten clones comprise 20% of the sample. To note about this clonotype: Its cognate antigen has yet to be identified. No quality values exist for individual bases; no much larger clone is one base distant.

Per the publication, the treatment or condition label means: in vitro stimulation with specific CMV peptide epitopes to enrich CMV-specific T cells. V loses 3 bases, J loses 7 bases, and the germline ends lie 22 bases apart. CDR1 and CDR2 are drawn from the germline V gene (reference sequence): LNHDA, SQIVND. The CDR3 has 17 amino acids, counting the end cysteine and phenylalanine. Of all the DNA, just the CDR3 is kept, 51 bases in frame from base 1. The receptor chain draws on TRBV19 and TRBJ1-5, with the D segment identity uncertain. The sequence derives from a human donor in good health (CMV status not recorded). Some clones in this sample may be carry-over from other donors' samples. Sequencing was performed on cultured PBMCs, taken from culture after CMV antigen stimulation. The CDR3: CASSMGGSPGLLQPQHF. The sequence in DNA is TGTGCCAGTAGTATGGGAGGAAGCCCCGGTCTTCTACAGCCCCAGCATTTT.